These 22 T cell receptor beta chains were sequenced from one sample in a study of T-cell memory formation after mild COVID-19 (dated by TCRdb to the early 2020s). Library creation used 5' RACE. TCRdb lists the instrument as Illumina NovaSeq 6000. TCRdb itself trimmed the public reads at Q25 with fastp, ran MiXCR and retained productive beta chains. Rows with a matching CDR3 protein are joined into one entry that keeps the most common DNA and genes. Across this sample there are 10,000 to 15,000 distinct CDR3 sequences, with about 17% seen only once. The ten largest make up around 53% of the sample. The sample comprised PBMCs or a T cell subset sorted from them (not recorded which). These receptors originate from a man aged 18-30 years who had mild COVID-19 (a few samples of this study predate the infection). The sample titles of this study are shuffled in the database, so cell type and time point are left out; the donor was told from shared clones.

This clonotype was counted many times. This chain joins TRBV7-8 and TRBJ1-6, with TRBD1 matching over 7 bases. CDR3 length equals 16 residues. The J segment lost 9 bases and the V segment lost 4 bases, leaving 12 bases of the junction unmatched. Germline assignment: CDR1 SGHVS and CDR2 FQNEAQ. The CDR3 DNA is TGTGCCAGCAGCTCCCCTAGCAGTGCAGGGGGTTCACCCCTCCACTTT. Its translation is CASSSPSSAGGSPLHF.

For the CDR3, the DNA is TGTGCCAGCAGCTTGTTGTTGTGGGGAGACACTGAAGCTTTCTTT. Translation gives CASSLLLWGDTEAFF. V and J are TRBV5-5 and TRBJ1-1; D not resolved. V lost 1 base and J lost 3, with 13 bases in between. This CDR3 region has 15 residues. In germline, CDR1 is SGHKS, CDR2 YYEKEE (reference sequence).

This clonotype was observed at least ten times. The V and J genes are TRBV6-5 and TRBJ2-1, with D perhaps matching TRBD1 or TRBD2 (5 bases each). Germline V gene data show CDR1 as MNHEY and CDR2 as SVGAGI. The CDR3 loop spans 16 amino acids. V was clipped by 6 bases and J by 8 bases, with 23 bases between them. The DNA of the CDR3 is TGTGCCAGCAGCCTTTTCATCGGGGCCCAAGCGGATGAGCAGTTCTTC. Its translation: CASSLFIGAQADEQFF.

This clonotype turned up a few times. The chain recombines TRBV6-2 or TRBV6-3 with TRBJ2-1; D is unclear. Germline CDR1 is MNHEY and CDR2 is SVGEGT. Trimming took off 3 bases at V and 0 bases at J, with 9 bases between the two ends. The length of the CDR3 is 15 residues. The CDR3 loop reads CASSYAVSSYNEQFF. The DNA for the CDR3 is TGTGCCAGCAGTTATGCGGTAAGCTCCTACAATGAGCAGTTCTTC.

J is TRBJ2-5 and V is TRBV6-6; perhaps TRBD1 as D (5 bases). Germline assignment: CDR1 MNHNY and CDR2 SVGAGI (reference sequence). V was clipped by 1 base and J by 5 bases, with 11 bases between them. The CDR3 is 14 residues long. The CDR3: CASSYFRGQETQYF. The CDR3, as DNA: TGTGCCAGCAGTTACTTTAGGGGCCAGGAGACCCAGTACTTC.

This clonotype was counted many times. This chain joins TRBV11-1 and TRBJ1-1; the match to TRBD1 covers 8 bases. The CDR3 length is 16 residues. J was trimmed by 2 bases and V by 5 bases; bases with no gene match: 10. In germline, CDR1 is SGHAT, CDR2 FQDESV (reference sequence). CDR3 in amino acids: CASSERWTGINTEAFF. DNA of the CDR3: TGTGCCAGCAGCGAACGCTGGACAGGGATAAACACTGAAGCTTTCTTT.

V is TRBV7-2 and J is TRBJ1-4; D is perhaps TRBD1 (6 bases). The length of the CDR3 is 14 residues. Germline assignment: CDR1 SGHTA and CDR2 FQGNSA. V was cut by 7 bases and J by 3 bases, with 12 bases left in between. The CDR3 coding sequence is TGTGCCAGCACTCAGGGGTGGGCTAATGAAAAACTGTTTTTT. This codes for CASTQGWANEKLFF.

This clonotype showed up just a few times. The CDR3 DNA reads TGTGCCAGCAGTACCGTGACAGGGGGCCCCCCGACCCAGTACTTC. It translates to CASSTVTGGPPTQYF. The V call is TRBV9, the J call TRBJ2-5; TRBD1 matches at 10 bases. Germline CDR1 is SGDLS and CDR2 is YYNGEE. There are 15 residues in the CDR3. V shed 5 bases and J 7 bases; nucleotides not matched to a gene: 11.

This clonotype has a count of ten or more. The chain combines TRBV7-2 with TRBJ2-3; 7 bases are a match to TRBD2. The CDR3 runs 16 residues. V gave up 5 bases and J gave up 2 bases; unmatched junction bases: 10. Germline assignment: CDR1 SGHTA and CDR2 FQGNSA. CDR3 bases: TGTGCCAGCAGCCGAGAATTTCTAGCGGCCACAGATACGCAGTATTTT. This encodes CASSREFLAATDTQYF.

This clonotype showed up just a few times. CDR3 DNA: TGTGCCACCAGCAGAGATCTGGTCCCCAGGGGGGGCAATCAGCCCCAGCATTTT. This gives the protein CATSRDLVPRGGNQPQHF. The J gene is TRBJ1-5, the V gene TRBV15, with 7 bases that match TRBD1. Germline V gives CDR1 LNHNV, CDR2 YYDKDF (reference sequence). The CDR3 is 18 residues long. V was pared by 0 bases and J by 2 bases, with 10 bases of the junction left unmatched.

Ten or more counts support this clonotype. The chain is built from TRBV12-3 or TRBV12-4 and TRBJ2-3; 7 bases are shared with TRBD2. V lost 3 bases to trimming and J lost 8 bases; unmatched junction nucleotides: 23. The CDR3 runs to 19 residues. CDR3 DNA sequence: TGTGCCAGCAGTTTGGCGGGGGAGGGCCCTAGCGGACGACACGGTACGCAGTATTTT. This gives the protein CASSLAGEGPSGRHGTQYF.

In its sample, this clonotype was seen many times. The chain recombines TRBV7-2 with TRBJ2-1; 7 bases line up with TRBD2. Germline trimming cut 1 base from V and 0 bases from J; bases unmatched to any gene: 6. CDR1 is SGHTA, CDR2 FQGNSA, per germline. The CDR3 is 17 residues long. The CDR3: CASSLVGGSSSYNEQFF. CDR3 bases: TGTGCCAGCAGCTTAGTCGGGGGGTCGAGCTCCTACAATGAGCAGTTCTTC.

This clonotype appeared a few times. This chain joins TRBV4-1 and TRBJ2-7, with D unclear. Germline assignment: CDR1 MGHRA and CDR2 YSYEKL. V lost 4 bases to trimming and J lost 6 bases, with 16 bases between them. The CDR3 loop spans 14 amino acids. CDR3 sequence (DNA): TGCGCCAGCAGCCCTAGGCCTAAGTCGAGCGAGCAGTACTTC. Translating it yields CASSPRPKSSEQYF.

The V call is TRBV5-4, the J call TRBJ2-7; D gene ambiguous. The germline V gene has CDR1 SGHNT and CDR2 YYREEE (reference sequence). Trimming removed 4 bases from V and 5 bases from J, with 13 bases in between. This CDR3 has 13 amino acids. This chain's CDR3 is CASSPSGRDEQYF. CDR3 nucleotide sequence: TGTGCCAGCAGCCCCTCTGGACGGGACGAGCAGTACTTC. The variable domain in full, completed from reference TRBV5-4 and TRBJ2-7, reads ETGVTQSPTHLIKTRGQQVTLRCSSQSGHNTVSWYQQALGQGPQFIFQYYREEENGRGNFPPRFSGLQFPNYSSELNVNALELDDSALYLCASSPSGRDEQYFGPGTRLTVT.

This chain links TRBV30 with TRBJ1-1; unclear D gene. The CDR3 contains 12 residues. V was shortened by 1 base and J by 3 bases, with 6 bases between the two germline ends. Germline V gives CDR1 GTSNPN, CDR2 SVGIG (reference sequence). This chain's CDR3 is CAWSGAYTEAFF. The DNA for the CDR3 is TGTGCCTGGAGTGGGGCCTACACTGAAGCTTTCTTT.

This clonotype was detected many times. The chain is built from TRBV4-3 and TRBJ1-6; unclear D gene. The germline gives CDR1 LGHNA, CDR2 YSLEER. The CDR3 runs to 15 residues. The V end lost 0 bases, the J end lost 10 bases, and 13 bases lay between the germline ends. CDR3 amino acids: CASSQDSEPRSPLHF. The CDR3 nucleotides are TGCGCCAGCAGCCAAGATTCGGAACCCAGGTCACCCCTCCACTTT.

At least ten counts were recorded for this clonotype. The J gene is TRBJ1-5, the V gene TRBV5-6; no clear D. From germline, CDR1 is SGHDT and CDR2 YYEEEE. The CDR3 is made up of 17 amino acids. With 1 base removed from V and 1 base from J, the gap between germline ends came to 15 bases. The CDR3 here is CASSLWEWEMSNQPQHF. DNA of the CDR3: TGTGCCAGCAGCTTGTGGGAGTGGGAAATGAGCAATCAGCCCCAGCATTTT.

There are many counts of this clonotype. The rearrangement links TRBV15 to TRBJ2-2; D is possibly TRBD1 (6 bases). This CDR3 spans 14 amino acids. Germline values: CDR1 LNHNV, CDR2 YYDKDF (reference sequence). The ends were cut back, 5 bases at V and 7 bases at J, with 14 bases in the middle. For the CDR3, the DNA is TGTGCCACCAGCCCACGACAGGAAAACGGGGAGCTGTTTTTT. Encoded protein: CATSPRQENGELFF.

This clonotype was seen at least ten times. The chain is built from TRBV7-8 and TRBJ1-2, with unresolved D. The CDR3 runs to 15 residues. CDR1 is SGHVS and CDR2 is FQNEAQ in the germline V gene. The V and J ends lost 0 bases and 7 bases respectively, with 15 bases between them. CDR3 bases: TGTGCCAGCAGCTTAGCGGCAGGCACGTATCCTGGCTACACCTTC. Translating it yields CASSLAAGTYPGYTF.

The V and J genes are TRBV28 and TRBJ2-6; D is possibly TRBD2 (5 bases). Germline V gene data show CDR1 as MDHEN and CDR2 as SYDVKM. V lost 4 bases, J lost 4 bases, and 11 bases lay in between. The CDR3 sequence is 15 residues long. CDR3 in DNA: TGTGCCAGCAGTTCCCGGGGTACCGGGGCCAACGTCCTGACTTTC. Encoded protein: CASSSRGTGANVLTF.

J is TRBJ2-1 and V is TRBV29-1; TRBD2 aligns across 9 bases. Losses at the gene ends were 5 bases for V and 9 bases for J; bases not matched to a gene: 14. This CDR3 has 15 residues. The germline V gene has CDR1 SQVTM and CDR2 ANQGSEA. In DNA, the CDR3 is TGCAGCGTTAGGCGTGGGGGACTAGCTTATGGTGAGCAGTTCTTC. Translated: CSVRRGGLAYGEQFF.

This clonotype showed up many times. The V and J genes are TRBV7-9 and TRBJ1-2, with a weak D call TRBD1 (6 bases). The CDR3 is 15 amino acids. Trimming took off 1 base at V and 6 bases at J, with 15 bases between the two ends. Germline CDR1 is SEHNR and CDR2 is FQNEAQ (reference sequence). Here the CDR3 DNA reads TGTGCCAGCAGCTTAGTTGCAGGGGATGGTGATGGCTACACCTTC. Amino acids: CASSLVAGDGDGYTF.